This T cell receptor (beta chain) came from a study of T cells in Graves' hyperthyroidism and ophthalmopathy. On the study more broadly: Peripheral blood collection took place at initial diagnosis, before any treatment. The study's findings and limits: A median about 6.2 months before onset, the model predicted ophthalmopathy.

Researchers took RNA transcripts and amplified the TCR beta CDR3 regions from them. The HTBI primer set drove a first-round RT-PCR of the TCR CDR3. TCRdb independently ran MiXCR on the multiplex PCR reads; one entry per CDR3 protein. This repertoire shows 400,000 to 600,000 distinct CDR3 sequences, less than 25% found once; its top ten account for around 27%. This clonotype was counted at least ten times. Its antigen remains unknown. On the basis of clinical symptoms, serum thyroxine and TRAb, thyroid ultrasound and orbital computed tomography, diagnoses were made. Extraction of PBMCs used roughly 9.3 ml of fresh peripheral blood. The CDR3 loop spans 13 amino acids. Trimming removed 7 bases from V and 10 bases from J; junction bases left unmatched: 6. CDR1 is MNHNS, CDR2 SASEGT, per germline.

The chain links TRBV6-1 to TRBJ1-6; 8 nucleotides match TRBD1. The TCR comes from a man younger than 35 with Graves' hyperthyroidism. Specimen: blood. The DNA of the CDR3 is TGTGCCAGCAATGGACAGGGTGGGTCACCCCTCCACTTT. Translation gives CASNGQGGSPLHF.